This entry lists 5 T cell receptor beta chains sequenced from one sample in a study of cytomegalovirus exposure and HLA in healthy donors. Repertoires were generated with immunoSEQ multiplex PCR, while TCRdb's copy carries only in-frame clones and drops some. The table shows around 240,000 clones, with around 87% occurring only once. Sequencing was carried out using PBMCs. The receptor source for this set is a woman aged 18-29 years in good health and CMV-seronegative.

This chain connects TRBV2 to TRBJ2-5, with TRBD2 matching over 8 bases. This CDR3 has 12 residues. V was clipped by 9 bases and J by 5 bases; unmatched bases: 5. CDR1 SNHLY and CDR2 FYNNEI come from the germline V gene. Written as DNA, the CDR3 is TGTGCCAGACGACTAGCGAACGAGACCCAGTACTTC. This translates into CARRLANETQYF.

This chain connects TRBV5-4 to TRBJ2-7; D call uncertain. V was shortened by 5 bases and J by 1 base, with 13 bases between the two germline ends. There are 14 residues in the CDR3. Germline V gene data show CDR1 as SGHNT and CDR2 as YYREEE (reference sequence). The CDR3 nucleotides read TGTGCCAGCAGTCGCCCTAGTCGGTCCTACGAGCAGTACTTC. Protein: CASSRPSRSYEQYF.

The CDR3 is CASSPGGARGTGELFF. CDR3 DNA sequence: TGTGCCAGCAGCCCGGGGGGGGCGCGTGGCACCGGGGAGCTGTTTTTT. V and J are TRBV5-4 and TRBJ2-2, with 8 bases identical to TRBD2. Germline V gene lookup returns CDR1 SGHNT and CDR2 YYREEE (reference sequence). J was trimmed by 4 bases and V by 4 bases; bases with no gene match: 9. The CDR3 extends over 16 amino acids.

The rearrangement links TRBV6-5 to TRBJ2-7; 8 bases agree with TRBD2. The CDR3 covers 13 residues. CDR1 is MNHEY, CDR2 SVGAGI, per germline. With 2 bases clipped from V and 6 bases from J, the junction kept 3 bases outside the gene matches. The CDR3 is CASSYRGGGEQYV. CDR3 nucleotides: TGTGCCAGCAGTTACCGGGGGGGTGGCGAGCAGTACGTC.

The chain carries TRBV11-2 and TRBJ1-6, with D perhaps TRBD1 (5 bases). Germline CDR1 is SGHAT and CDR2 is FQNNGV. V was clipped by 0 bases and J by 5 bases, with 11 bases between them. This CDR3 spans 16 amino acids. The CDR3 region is CASSLEGPGNNSPLHF. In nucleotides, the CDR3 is TGTGCCAGCAGCTTAGAGGGGCCAGGGAATAATTCACCCCTCCACTTT.